This T cell receptor beta chain is from a study of blood T cells in healthy people across ages. Study details: In model experiments, template switching was able to capture about one barcoded beta molecule for every two T cells that were present. Overall study results and limits: With donor CMV status unknown, expanded clonotype changes were possibly confounded.

A second PCR of roughly 6 to 12 cycles used a sample-barcoded 5' primer and a J-beta primer mix. Template switching added a 12-random-nucleotide identifier to every cDNA molecule. TCRdb processed the 5' RACE reads anew with MiXCR; each CDR3 protein has one entry. Among about 640,000 distinct CDR3 sequences listed, 40% to 45% were seen once. A remark on this clonotype: Its antigen is as yet unknown.

Healthy Caucasians from Russia aged roughly 6 to 95 served as donors. The sample was blood. This receptor was obtained from an elderly man in good health.

Written as DNA, the CDR3 is TGTGCCAGCAGCGTCCGGGACAGCAGTACGCAGTATTTT. This codes for CASSVRDSSTQYF. The chain uses TRBV7-9 and TRBJ2-3; 7 nucleotides agree with TRBD1. The CDR3 has 13 amino acids. From germline, CDR1 is SEHNR and CDR2 FQNEAQ (reference sequence). V shed 5 bases and J 8 bases; nucleotides not matched to a gene: 7.